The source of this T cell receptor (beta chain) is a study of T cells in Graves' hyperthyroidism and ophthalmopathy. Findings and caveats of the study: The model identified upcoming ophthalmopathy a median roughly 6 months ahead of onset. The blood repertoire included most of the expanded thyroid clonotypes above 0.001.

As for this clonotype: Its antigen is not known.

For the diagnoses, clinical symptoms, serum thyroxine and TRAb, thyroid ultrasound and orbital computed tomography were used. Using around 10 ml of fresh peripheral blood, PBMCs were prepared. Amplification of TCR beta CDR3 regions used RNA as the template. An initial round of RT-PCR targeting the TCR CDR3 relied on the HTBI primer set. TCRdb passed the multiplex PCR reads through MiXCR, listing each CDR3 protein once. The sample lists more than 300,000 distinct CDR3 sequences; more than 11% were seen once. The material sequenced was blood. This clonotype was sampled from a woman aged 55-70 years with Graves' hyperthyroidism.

The CDR3 loop reads CATGGTGGYTF. The CDR3, as DNA: TGTGCCACCGGGGGGACAGGTGGCTACACCTTC. The chain carries TRBV24-1 and TRBJ1-2; the match to TRBD1 covers 8 bases. J gave up 7 bases and V 9 bases, and 3 bases lay outside the gene matches. CDR1 is KGHDR, CDR2 SFDVKD, per germline. The CDR3 consists of 11 residues.